The next 2 T cell receptor beta chains were all read from a single sample in a study of blood T cells in healthy people across ages. Sample-barcoded 5' priming and a J-beta primer mix drove a second PCR of about 6 to 11 cycles. Using its own MiXCR run on the 5' RACE reads, TCRdb lists one record per CDR3 protein. The sample yields hundreds of thousands of distinct CDR3 sequences, roughly 50% seen once. Sequenced sample: blood. The receptor source for this set is an elderly man in good health.

The chain employs TRBV2 and TRBJ1-4; D not resolved. V was clipped by 7 bases and J by 0 bases, with 9 bases between them. CDR1 is SNHLY, CDR2 FYNNEI, per germline. The CDR3 contains 14 residues. In nucleotides, the CDR3 is TGTGCCAGCATGAGCGTCGCAACTAATGAAAAACTGTTTTTT. Amino acid sequence: CASMSVATNEKLFF.

V usage is TRBV5-1 and J usage is TRBJ1-4; 9 nucleotides agree with TRBD1. This CDR3 has 16 amino acids. Germline loops: CDR1 SGHRS, CDR2 YFSETQ. After removal of 5 bases from V and 6 bases from J, the junction contained 11 bases not matched to a gene. CDR3 bases: TGCGCCAGCAGTTTCACAGGGGGCTTCGGGTATGAAAAACTGTTTTTT. This encodes CASSFTGGFGYEKLFF.